This T cell receptor (beta chain) emerged from a study of post-analysis software for immune sequencing data. Study summary: Progressive-relapsing, secondary progressive and relapsing-remitting multiple sclerosis were among the disease courses included. Study-level points and caveats: When the samples were clustered directly with F measure, those that had been prepared in the same batch showed strong co-clustering. Five TRBV segments were more frequent in patients than controls; TRBV5-6, TRBV5-1 and TRBV20-1 belonged to this group. Compared with controls, patients showed significantly lower normalized Chao1 diversity.

Concerning this clonotype: Its antigen is not identified.

Trimming took 1 base from V and 5 from J; bases not matched to a gene: 13. Germline V gene sequence: CDR1 DFQATT, CDR2 SNEGSKA (reference sequence). The length of the CDR3 is 17 residues. Incorporated into the TCR beta cDNA libraries were unique molecular identifiers, which served to reduce PCR and sequencing biases. cDNA molecules numbering roughly 0.5 million came from roughly 1 to 10 million T cells. From the PCR reads, TCRdb called clonotypes with MiXCR, one entry per CDR3 protein. This repertoire shows roughly 540,000 distinct CDR3 sequences, less than 40% found once; its top ten account for approximately 5.4%.

The specimen sequenced was blood. The chain combines TRBV20-1 with TRBJ2-1, with 8 bases that match TRBD2. The sequence derives from a girl younger than 18 with multiple sclerosis. The CDR3 DNA reads as TGCAGTGCTAGAGTCGGACTGGGCGGGGGGCATAACAATGAGCAGTTCTTC. Translation: CSARVGLGGGHNNEQFF.